The clone carrying this TCR beta chain has just a few counts. Its antigen remains unknown. Germline and junction disagree at one end, which may indicate a read error. This sample is part of a study of tumor and adjacent non-tumor tissue in lung cancer. Across the whole study: Patients comprised 12 adenocarcinoma, a couple of squamous cell carcinoma and 1 small cell lung cancer. On average, productive TCRbeta reads reached about 4.17 million per sample.

Study conclusions and caveats: Tumor repertoires had a smaller top 100 clone share than normal lung.

RNA was extracted from bulk tissue without any cell sorting. This non-tumor lung sample came from over 3 cm beyond the tumor edge. Between August and November 2014, newly diagnosed, chemotherapy-naive lung cancer patients underwent thoracic surgery in China. The CDR3 sequence is 14 residues long. From germline, CDR1 is MNHNS and CDR2 SASEGT. A modified ARM-PCR protocol with three rounds of nested PCR amplified TCRbeta. TCRdb ran MiXCR on the multiplex PCR reads and lists one entry per CDR3 protein. The repertoire has approximately 47,000 distinct CDR3 sequences, around 64% of them found once; the top ten carry about 30%.

The TCR sequence derives from a woman in her sixties or seventies with non-small cell lung cancer. Specimen: distant non-tumor lung tissue. The chain is built from TRBV6-1 and TRBJ2-5; 8 bases line up with TRBD2. The CDR3 spells CASEASGSQGTQYF. In DNA, the CDR3 is TGTGCCTCCGAGGCTAGCGGGTCCCAAGGGACCCAGTACTTC.